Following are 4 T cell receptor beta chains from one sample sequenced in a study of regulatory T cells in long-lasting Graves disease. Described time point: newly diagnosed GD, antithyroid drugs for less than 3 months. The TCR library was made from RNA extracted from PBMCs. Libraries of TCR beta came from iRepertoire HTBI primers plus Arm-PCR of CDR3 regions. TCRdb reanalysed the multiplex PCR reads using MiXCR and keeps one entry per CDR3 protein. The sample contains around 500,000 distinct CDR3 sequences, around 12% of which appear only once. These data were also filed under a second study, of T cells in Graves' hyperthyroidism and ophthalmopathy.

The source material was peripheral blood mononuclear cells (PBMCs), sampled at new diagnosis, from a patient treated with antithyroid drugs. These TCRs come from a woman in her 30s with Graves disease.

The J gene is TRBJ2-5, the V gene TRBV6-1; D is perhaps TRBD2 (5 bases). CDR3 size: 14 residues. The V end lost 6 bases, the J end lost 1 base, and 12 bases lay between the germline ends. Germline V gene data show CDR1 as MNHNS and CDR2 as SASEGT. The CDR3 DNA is TGTGCCAGCAGGCCGAGACTACCCCAAGAGACCCAGTACTTC. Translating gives CASRPRLPQETQYF.

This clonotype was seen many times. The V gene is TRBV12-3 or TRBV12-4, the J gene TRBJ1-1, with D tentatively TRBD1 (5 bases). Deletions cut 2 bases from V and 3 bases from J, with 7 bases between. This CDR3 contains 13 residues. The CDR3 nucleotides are TGTGCCAGCAGTTTAATGGGGGACACTGAAGCTTTCTTT. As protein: CASSLMGDTEAFF.

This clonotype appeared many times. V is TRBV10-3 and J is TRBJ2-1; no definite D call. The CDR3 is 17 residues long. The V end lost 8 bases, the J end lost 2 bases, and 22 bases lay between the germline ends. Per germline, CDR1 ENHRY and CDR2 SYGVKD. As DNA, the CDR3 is TGTGCCATCTCTCGGGCCCGGCGAACACGCGCCTACAATGAGCAGTTCTTC. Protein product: CAISRARRTRAYNEQFF.

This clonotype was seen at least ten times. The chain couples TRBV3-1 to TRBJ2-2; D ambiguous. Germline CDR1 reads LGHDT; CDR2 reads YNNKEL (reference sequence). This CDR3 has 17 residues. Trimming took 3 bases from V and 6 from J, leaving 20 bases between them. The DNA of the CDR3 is TGTGCCAGCAGCCAGGAGACGCTACTGTTCAACGCCGGGGAGCTGTTTTTT. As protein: CASSQETLLFNAGELFF.